These T cell receptor beta chains were read from a single sample in a study of blood T cell repertoires in COVID-19. The protocol was immunoSEQ multiplex PCR, while the TCRdb copy is restricted to in-frame clones and leaves out a portion. In the table there are 150,000 to 200,000 clones, 78% of which are singletons. The material sequenced was peripheral blood. Source of these receptors: a woman aged 80 or over with active or convalescent COVID-19. The CDR3 runs from the conserved cysteine through the conserved F or W. Each record gives: V gene, clone size, J gene, D gene, CDR3 DNA, CDR3 protein. A D gene is named only where the DNA matches it firmly. Clone sizes are given selectively: once, few, many, or a class where the clone is expanded.

TRBV7-9,NA,TRBJ2-3,TRBD2,TGTGCCAGCAGAACCCCGTCGGGGGGGCCCGCAGATACGCAGTATTTT,CASRTPSGGPADTQYF
TRBV15,few,TRBJ2-7,NA,TGTGCCACCAGCCGACAGCTGGAATACGAGCAGTACTTC,CATSRQLEYEQYF
TRBV3-1/TRBV3-2,few,TRBJ2-3,NA,TGTGCCAGCAGCCAAGGGACAGTACACACAGATACGCAGTATTTT,CASSQGTVHTDTQYF
TRBV7-2,NA,TRBJ2-5,TRBD2,TGTGCCAGCAGCTCGGGACTAGCGGGGGGGTTAAAGACCCAGTACTTC,CASSSGLAGGLKTQYF
TRBV4-3,NA,TRBJ2-7,TRBD2,TGCGCCAGCAGCCAAGAGGTTGGGCAGCTGGGACTAGCGGGGGGTTACGAGCAGTACTTC,CASSQEVGQLGLAGGYEQYF
TRBV5-1,NA,TRBJ2-7,TRBD1,TGCGCCAGCAGCTCAACAGGGGGCAGGTACGAGCAGTACTTC,CASSSTGGRYEQYF
TRBV9,NA,TRBJ2-5,TRBD1,TGTGCCAGCAGCCCCCGCAGGGGGTTGGAGACCCAGTACTTC,CASSPRRGLETQYF
TRBV5-1,NA,TRBJ1-2,NA,TGCGCCAGCAGCTTGGCCCCGGGAGCTGGCTCGTTCTATGGCTACACCTTC,CASSLAPGAGSFYGYTF
TRBV7-9,NA,TRBJ1-2,NA,TGTGCCAGCAGCTTTGGGGACTTCGGCTATGGCTACACCTTC,CASSFGDFGYGYTF
TRBV28,few,TRBJ1-5,NA,TGTGCCAGCAGTTTATTGGCCCGGGTTTTATACCAGCCCCAGCATTTT,CASSLLARVLYQPQHF
TRBV5-1,NA,TRBJ1-2,TRBD1,TGCGCCAGCAGCCGCGACAGGGGTAATGGCTACACCTTC,CASSRDRGNGYTF
TRBV5-1,once,TRBJ1-1,TRBD1,TGCGCCAGCAGCCCAGCGACAGGGATGAACACTGAAGCTTTCTTT,CASSPATGMNTEAFF
TRBV27,NA,TRBJ2-1,TRBD2,TGTGCCAGCTGGGGGACTAGCGGATACAATGAGCAGTTCTTC,CASWGTSGYNEQFF
TRBV5-6,NA,TRBJ1-2,NA,TGTGCCAGTCTCCATCCGGGTCGGGGTCCCGGTGGCTACACCTTC,CASLHPGRGPGGYTF
TRBV9,NA,TRBJ1-2,NA,TGTGCCAGCAGCGTAGGGAGTATTGATGGCTACACCTTC,CASSVGSIDGYTF
TRBV6-2/TRBV6-3,NA,TRBJ1-5,NA,TGTGCCAGCAGACCTCCGGACCGGGGTTTCCAGCATTTT,CASRPPDRGFQHF
TRBV2,NA,TRBJ1-5,TRBD1,TGTGCCAGCAGACAGGGGGCGAATCAGCCCCAGCATTTT,CASRQGANQPQHF
TRBV7-6,once,TRBJ1-3,TRBD1,TGTGCCAGCAGCTCGACAGGGACAAGCTCTGGAAACACCATATATTTT,CASSSTGTSSGNTIYF
TRBV3-1/TRBV3-2,NA,TRBJ2-5,TRBD2,TGTGCCAGCAGCCCGCAGACTCCCTTGGGCCTAGCGGGGGCGGTTGGGGAGACCCAGTACTTC,CASSPQTPLGLAGAVGETQYF
TRBV28,few,TRBJ1-1,NA,TGTGCCAGCAGTTTACCTCGGACTGAAGCTTTCTTT,CASSLPRTEAFF
TRBV7-9,NA,TRBJ2-1,TRBD2,TGTGCCAGCAGCTTACGTTCGGGCACTAGCGGGGGGGATCAGTTCTTC,CASSLRSGTSGGDQFF
TRBV5-1,NA,TRBJ1-2,TRBD1,TGCGCCAGCAGCTGGGGGACAGACTATGGCTACACCTTC,CASSWGTDYGYTF
TRBV28,few,TRBJ2-7,TRBD2,TGTGCCAGCAGCCGAGTAGCGGGGTACTACTACGAGCAGTACTTC,CASSRVAGYYYEQYF